These 28 T cell receptor beta chains came from one sample sequenced in a study of cytomegalovirus exposure and HLA in healthy donors. The PCR used 60 Vbeta and 13 Jbeta primers. The table came from immunoSEQ multiplex PCR; TCRdb's copy has only in-frame clones and leaves some out. This table has approximately 130,000 clones, 60% to 85% appearing once. Sequencing was carried out using PBMCs. Receptors originate from a woman aged 40 to 49 in good health and CMV-seropositive.

This clone appeared a few times. The gene calls are TRBV7-6 and TRBJ2-1, with TRBD1 matching over 9 bases. V shed 3 bases and J 7 bases; nucleotides not matched to a gene: 1. Germline V gives CDR1 SGHVS, CDR2 FNYEAQ. The CDR3 runs to 13 residues. DNA for the CDR3: TGTGCCAGCAGCTTGGACAGGGGAAATGAGCAGTTCTTC. The encoded protein is CASSLDRGNEQFF.

The genes are TRBV12-5 and TRBJ1-3; D not resolved. This CDR3 spans 12 amino acids. Germline lookup yields CDR1 LGHNT and CDR2 FRNRAP. The CDR3 coding sequence is TGTGCCACGAGCCGCACCGGAAACACCATATATTTT. Protein sequence: CATSRTGNTIYF.

The J gene is TRBJ1-4, the V gene TRBV9; D is perhaps TRBD1 (6 bases). Trimming removed 4 bases at V and 2 bases at J, with 9 bases between. The CDR3 is 14 amino acids. Germline V CDR1 and CDR2: SGDLS, YYNGEE. This CDR3 is CASSSQGTNEKLFF. The DNA for the CDR3 is TGTGCCAGCAGCTCCCAGGGGACTAATGAAAAACTGTTTTTT. The complete variable domain, with remaining parts taken from reference TRBV9 and TRBJ1-4, reads DSGVTQTPKHLITATGQRVTLRCSPRSGDLSVYWYQQSLDQGLQFLIQYYNGEERAKGNILERFSAQQFPDLHSELNLSSLELGDSALYFCASSSQGTNEKLFFGSGTQLSVL.

The chain links TRBV11-3 to TRBJ2-1; 8 bases match TRBD1. J gave up 6 bases and V 3 bases, and 10 bases lay outside the gene matches. This CDR3 spans 16 amino acids. Germline CDR1 reads SGHNT; CDR2 reads YENEEA. In nucleotides, the CDR3 is TGTGCCAGCAGCTTGGGGACGGACAGGGTACGCAATGAGCAGTTCTTC. Protein sequence: CASSLGTDRVRNEQFF.

This chain uses TRBV6-1 with TRBJ1-5; D not certain. This CDR3 region has 13 residues. Germline CDR1 MNHNS, CDR2 SASEGT. The V end was cut by 4 bases, the J end by 5 bases, with 9 bases between. CDR3 nucleotide sequence: TGTGCCAGCAGTGCCAGCCAGGATCAGCCCCAGCATTTT. Its translation: CASSASQDQPQHF.

V and J are TRBV6-5 and TRBJ1-2; 7 nucleotides align to TRBD1. V lost 5 bases, J lost 3 bases, and 6 bases stayed unmatched. From germline, CDR1 is MNHEY and CDR2 SVGAGI. The CDR3 is 14 residues long. The CDR3 DNA sequence: TGTGCCAGCAGTACCACAGGGGCGGACTATGGCTACACCTTC. This sequence encodes CASSTTGADYGYTF.

The rearrangement joins TRBV7-2 to TRBJ2-1; weak D call: TRBD2 (5 bases). The germline V gene has CDR1 SGHTA and CDR2 FQGNSA. The V end was cut by 5 bases, the J end by 10 bases, with 12 bases between. CDR3 size: 12 residues. The CDR3 is CASSRTGEEQFF. CDR3 in DNA: TGTGCCAGCAGCCGTACCGGGGAGGAGCAGTTCTTC.

The chain employs TRBV6-1 and TRBJ1-1, with 9 bases aligning to TRBD1. Germline V CDR1 and CDR2: MNHNS, SASEGT. V trimming: 2 bases; J trimming: 3 bases; junction bases outside the gene matches: 7. CDR3 length equals 16 residues. CDR3 DNA: TGTGCCAGCAGTGAACCCCTGGGACAGGGACACACTGAAGCTTTCTTT. It is translated as CASSEPLGQGHTEAFF.

This chain links TRBV7-3 with TRBJ1-6; TRBD1 might be the D (6 bases). V lost 0 bases and J 10 bases, leaving 10 bases between the germline ends. This CDR3 has 14 amino acids. CDR1 is SGHTA, CDR2 FQGTGA, per germline. CDR3 sequence reads: CASSLTGGGSPLHF. CDR3 DNA sequence: TGTGCCAGCAGCTTAACAGGGGGTGGATCACCCCTCCACTTT.

The chain recombines TRBV5-1 with TRBJ2-5, with a possible D match to TRBD1 (6 bases). This CDR3 has 16 amino acids. Trimming shortened V by 0 bases and J by 1 base, and 13 bases separated the two germline ends. Germline V lookup: CDR1 SGHRS, CDR2 YFSETQ. Written as DNA, the CDR3 is TGCGCCAGCAGCTTGGATGCCAGGGGCTCCCAAGAGACCCAGTACTTC. It encodes CASSLDARGSQETQYF.

The V call is TRBV28, the J call TRBJ2-5; 9 bases are a match to TRBD2. CDR3 length: 15 amino acids. Per germline, CDR1 MDHEN and CDR2 SYDVKM. The J segment lost 5 bases and the V segment lost 7 bases, leaving 11 bases of the junction unmatched. The CDR3 loop is CASTLAGAGLETQYF. The CDR3 bases are TGTGCCAGCACCTTAGCGGGGGCAGGTCTGGAGACCCAGTACTTC.

The CDR3 loop is CASSLVDRPQNEQFF. CDR3 DNA: TGTGCCAGCAGCTTGGTGGACAGGCCCCAAAATGAGCAGTTCTTC. This chain joins TRBV7-3 and TRBJ2-1, with 7 positions matching TRBD1. The CDR3 length is 15 residues. CDR1 is SGHTA, CDR2 FQGTGA, per germline. J was trimmed by 7 bases and V by 3 bases; bases with no gene match: 9.

The count of this clone is one. V gene TRBV11-1 combines with J gene TRBJ2-3; possible D gene TRBD1, 6 bases. CDR1 is SGHAT, CDR2 FQDESV, per germline (reference sequence). Trimming left V 3 bases short and J 1 base short, with 20 bases between. This CDR3 has 18 residues. The CDR3 DNA follows: TGTGCCAGCAGCTTGGTGGGGTACAGGGCTGCCGGCACAGATACGCAGTATTTT. Amino acids: CASSLVGYRAAGTDTQYF.

J is TRBJ1-1 and V is TRBV28; D is uncertain. Germline values: CDR1 MDHEN, CDR2 SYDVKM. The CDR3 contains 14 residues. Trimming left V 7 bases short and J 2 bases short, with 14 bases between. CDR3 bases: TGTGCCAGCATTTCCGGAGTATCAAACACTGAAGCTTTCTTT. Amino acids: CASISGVSNTEAFF.

This chain connects TRBV18 to TRBJ2-7, with D possibly matching TRBD1 (5 bases). Deletions cut 1 base from V and 0 bases from J, with 13 bases between. The CDR3 length is 16 residues. Germline CDR1 KGHSH, CDR2 LQKENI. CDR3 sequence (DNA): TGTGCCAGCTCACCACTAACCAGGGCCAGCTCCTACGAGCAGTACTTC. Its protein is CASSPLTRASSYEQYF.

The V and J genes are TRBV7-8 and TRBJ1-5; D gene uncertain. Germline V gene data show CDR1 as SGHVS and CDR2 as FQNEAQ. The CDR3 runs to 15 residues. V was shortened by 0 bases and J by 5 bases, with 11 bases between the two germline ends. In nucleotides, the CDR3 is TGTGCCAGCAGCTTAGCGCGGGGTGGGGATCAGCCCCAGCATTTT. Its protein product is CASSLARGGDQPQHF.

V gene TRBV27 combines with J gene TRBJ2-7, with a weak D call TRBD2 (6 bases). The CDR3 has 15 amino acids. Germline CDR1 MNHEY, CDR2 SMNVEV (reference sequence). The germline V and J ends were trimmed by 3 bases and 0 bases, with 12 bases remaining between them. This CDR3 reads CASSFLREASYEQYF. The CDR3 nucleotides are TGTGCCAGCAGTTTTCTGAGGGAGGCCTCCTACGAGCAGTACTTC.

Only a few counts were recorded for this clone. This chain connects TRBV9 to TRBJ1-4; 7 bases map to TRBD1. J lost 7 bases, V lost 4 bases, and 10 bases had no gene match. This CDR3 contains 15 residues. Germline V gives CDR1 SGDLS, CDR2 YYNGEE. The CDR3 coding sequence is TGTGCCAGCAGCACCGACAGGGCAGGGGGTGAAAAACTGTTTTTT. It translates to CASSTDRAGGEKLFF.

V is TRBV7-9 and J is TRBJ1-4; D ambiguous. The CDR3 is made up of 15 amino acids. Germline V gives CDR1 SEHNR, CDR2 FQNEAQ (reference sequence). The V and J ends lost 3 bases and 0 bases respectively, with 8 bases between them. As DNA, the CDR3 is TGTGCCAGCAGCTTCCCCAGTACAACTAATGAAAAACTGTTTTTT. Translation: CASSFPSTTNEKLFF.

The rearrangement joins TRBV6-5 to TRBJ1-1; D gene uncertain. The germline V gene encodes CDR1 MNHEY and CDR2 SVGAGI. V was clipped by 5 bases and J by 2 bases, with 12 bases between them. The CDR3 contains 14 residues. CDR3 sequence (DNA): TGTGCCAGCAGTGCCGGACGGGGAAACACTGAAGCTTTCTTT. Amino acids: CASSAGRGNTEAFF.

This clone was observed a handful of times. V and J are TRBV5-4 and TRBJ1-1, with TRBD1 as a possible D gene (6 bases). V shed 1 base and J shed 0 bases, with 10 bases lying between them. Per the germline V gene, CDR1 is SGHNT and CDR2 is YYREEE (reference sequence). The CDR3 loop spans 15 amino acids. The CDR3 region is CASSLRGHLNTEAFF. In nucleotides, the CDR3 is TGTGCCAGCAGCTTGAGGGGACACCTGAACACTGAAGCTTTCTTT.

The genes are TRBV4-2 and TRBJ1-1; tentatively, D is TRBD1 (6 bases). The CDR3 length is 14 residues. V was shortened by 1 base and J by 8 bases, with 14 bases between the two germline ends. Germline V CDR1 and CDR2: LGHNA, YNFKEQ. CDR3 in amino acids: CASSQGGLRLEAFF. CDR3 DNA: TGTGCCAGCAGCCAAGGGGGGCTAAGGCTAGAAGCTTTCTTT.

This clone was seen only a few times. This sequence joins TRBV6-5 and TRBJ2-1; 7 nucleotides line up with TRBD1. This CDR3 spans 15 amino acids. With 5 bases clipped from V and 0 bases from J, the junction kept 4 bases outside the gene matches. Germline assignment: CDR1 MNHEY and CDR2 SVGAGI. Written as DNA, the CDR3 is TGTGCCAGCAGTAGACAGGGTAACTCCTACAATGAGCAGTTCTTC. This codes for CASSRQGNSYNEQFF.

The rearrangement uses TRBV4-3 and TRBJ2-7; perhaps TRBD2 as D (5 bases). The CDR3 contains 17 residues. V was shortened by 0 bases and J by 5 bases, with 20 bases between the two germline ends. Germline lookup yields CDR1 LGHNA and CDR2 YSLEER. Here the CDR3 reads CASSQDQWGSPGNEQYF. CDR3 DNA: TGCGCCAGCAGCCAAGATCAGTGGGGATCACCGGGGAACGAGCAGTACTTC.

The chain employs TRBV7-2 and TRBJ1-1, with D unclear. From germline, CDR1 is SGHTA and CDR2 FQGNSA. The CDR3 runs 14 residues. The V end lost 5 bases, the J end lost 4 bases, and 14 bases lay between the germline ends. The CDR3 is CASSLKKGATEAFF. Written as DNA, the CDR3 is TGTGCCAGCAGCCTTAAGAAGGGAGCCACTGAAGCTTTCTTT.

This sequence joins TRBV19 and TRBJ2-1; D possibly corresponds to TRBD1 (6 bases). The V end was cut by 4 bases, the J end by 5 bases, with 12 bases between. The length of the CDR3 is 14 residues. CDR1 LNHDA and CDR2 SQIVND come from the germline V gene (reference sequence). CDR3 sequence reads: CASSTQGSHNEQFF. The CDR3, as DNA: TGTGCCAGTAGTACGCAGGGGTCCCACAATGAGCAGTTCTTC.

This sequence joins TRBV7-6 and TRBJ2-7, with no clear D. The V gene lost 4 bases and the J gene lost 6 bases, with 10 bases spanning the gap. Germline V lookup: CDR1 SGHVS, CDR2 FNYEAQ. This CDR3 contains 12 residues. The CDR3 bases are TGTGCCAGCAGCTCCGACTTGTCCGAGCAGTACTTC. This codes for CASSSDLSEQYF.

The V call is TRBV19, the J call TRBJ2-7; the match to TRBD2 covers 11 bases. This CDR3 has 15 residues. J gave up 2 bases and V 4 bases, and 4 bases lay outside the gene matches. The germline CDR1 and CDR2 sequences are LNHDA and SQIVND (reference sequence). Here the CDR3 DNA reads TGTGCCAGTAGTACCGGGACTAGCGGAACCTACGAGCAGTACTTC. Its protein is CASSTGTSGTYEQYF.